These 18 T cell receptor beta chains came from one sample sequenced in a study of T cells expressing NK-cell markers. Using the 5' RACE reads, TCRdb records one entry per CDR3 protein without DNA. Reported are 200,000 to 300,000 distinct CDR3 sequences; the ten largest clones contain 0.3% to 0.45%. Sequencing was done on a sample of blood T cells: a sorted CD56 or NKG2C T cell subset, CD4+ or CD8+ T cells, or bulk PBMC T cells (not recorded which). These receptors were collected from a man between 18 and 29 years old in good health.

The V gene is TRBV7-2, the J gene TRBJ2-1; the TRBD2 assignment by TCRdb is unverifiable without DNA. Germline loops: CDR1 SGHTA, CDR2 FQGNSA. The CDR3 loop spans 16 amino acids. The CDR3 spells CASSLGARLAFDEQFF. Full variable domain (outside the CDR3, taken from reference TRBV7-2 and TRBJ2-1): GAGVSQSPSNKVTEKGKDVELRCDPISGHTALYWYRQSLGQGLEFLIYFQGNSAPDKSGLPSDRFSAERTGGSVSTLTIQRTQQEDSAVYLCASSLGARLAFDEQFFGPGTRLTVL.

The chain has TRBV7-6 and TRBJ2-6; TCRdb proposes TRBD2, but this gene call is untestable without DNA. Germline V gene sequence: CDR1 SGHVS, CDR2 FNYEAQ. This CDR3 has 17 residues. The CDR3 reads CASSFGRTSSGANVLTF.

This chain links TRBV10-3 with TRBJ1-1; TCRdb proposes TRBD1, but this gene call is untestable without DNA. The length of the CDR3 is 14 residues. The germline V gene has CDR1 ENHRY and CDR2 SYGVKD. CDR3 region: CAISEHRENTEAFF.

This chain's CDR3 is CASSPQTGNGELFF. This chain connects TRBV18 to TRBJ2-2; the D gene TCRdb calls, TRBD1, cannot be checked with no DNA. Germline assignment: CDR1 KGHSH and CDR2 LQKENI. The CDR3 consists of 14 residues.

The chain uses TRBV4-3 and TRBJ2-2. CDR1 is LGHNA and CDR2 is YSLEER in the germline V gene. The CDR3 loop spans 13 amino acids. This CDR3 reads CASSFDPTGELFF.

This rearrangement joins TRBV18 to TRBJ2-4; absent DNA, TCRdb's TRBD2 call cannot be checked. Germline V gives CDR1 KGHSH, CDR2 LQKENI. The CDR3 runs to 20 residues. The CDR3 loop is CASSSGSPSGRYVAKNIQYF.

The chain is built from TRBV5-1 and TRBJ2-1; the TCRdb call, TRBD2, lacks DNA for checking. The CDR3 covers 15 residues. The germline CDR1 and CDR2 sequences are SGHRS and YFSETQ. CDR3 sequence reads: CASRGLAETYNEQFF.

This chain links TRBV28 with TRBJ2-7; the TRBD1 assignment by TCRdb is unverifiable without DNA. This CDR3 spans 14 amino acids. The germline V gene has CDR1 MDHEN and CDR2 SYDVKM. The CDR3 spells CASSSLTGSYEQYF.

V and J are TRBV6-2 or TRBV6-3 and TRBJ2-7; the TCRdb D gene call, TRBD2, has no DNA to confirm it. The CDR3 is made up of 16 amino acids. The germline CDR1 and CDR2 sequences are MNHEY and SVGEGT. CDR3 amino acids: CASRFYPAGVKDEQYF.

The rearrangement joins TRBV19 to TRBJ1-5; TCRdb names TRBD1, which stays unverified in the absence of DNA. Germline loops: CDR1 LNHDA, CDR2 SQIVND (reference sequence). This CDR3 region has 15 residues. The CDR3 loop is CASSIGTGGGQPQHF.

V and J are TRBV7-2 and TRBJ1-1; TCRdb calls TRBD1, which cannot be checked without DNA. CDR3 length: 14 residues. Germline CDR1 and CDR2: SGHTA and FQGNSA. CDR3 residues: CASSRGGLNTEAFF.

The chain employs TRBV7-3 and TRBJ2-3; TCRdb names TRBD1, which stays unverified in the absence of DNA. Looked up from germline, CDR1 is SGHTA and CDR2 is FQGTGA. The CDR3 has 14 residues. The chain's CDR3 is CASSPQDRSDTQYF. The variable domain in full, with the rest retrieved from reference TRBV7-3 and TRBJ2-3, is GAGVSQTPSNKVTEKGKYVELRCDPISGHTALYWYRQSLGQGPEFLIYFQGTGAADDSGLPNDRFFAVRPEGSVSTLKIQRTERGDSAVYLCASSPQDRSDTQYFGPGTRLTVL.

The genes are TRBV6-1 and TRBJ2-1. In germline, CDR1 is MNHNS, CDR2 SASEGT. This CDR3 is built from 15 residues. CDR3 loop: CATRGDTLSYNEQFF.

The V gene is TRBV7-3, the J gene TRBJ2-3; TCRdb's D call of TRBD1 is untestable without DNA. Germline V gene data show CDR1 as SGHTA and CDR2 as FQGTGA. The CDR3 extends over 16 amino acids. The CDR3 loop reads CASSLGPDKRTDTQYF.

The rearrangement joins TRBV4-3 to TRBJ2-7; no DNA is available, so the TRBD1 call from TCRdb remains unchecked. Germline-derived CDR1 and CDR2 are LGHNA and YSLEER. The CDR3 runs to 17 residues. The CDR3 loop is CASSQGISGTRAYEQYF.

This sequence joins TRBV7-6 and TRBJ2-3; TCRdb returns TRBD1, unconfirmable since there is no DNA. The CDR3 consists of 13 residues. Germline V gene lookup returns CDR1 SGHVS and CDR2 FNYEAQ. The CDR3 spells CASSLGEGNTQYF.

V usage is TRBV20-1 and J usage is TRBJ2-5; TCRdb's D gene call, TRBD1, goes unchecked for lack of DNA. Germline CDR1 is DFQATT and CDR2 is SNEGSKA (reference sequence). CDR3 length: 11 amino acids. The CDR3 region is CSWGIQETQYF.

This rearrangement joins TRBV5-1 to TRBJ2-5; TCRdb selects TRBD2, and the lack of DNA leaves this call unchecked. The CDR3 has 15 residues. CDR1 is SGHRS, CDR2 YFSETQ, per germline. The chain's CDR3 is CASSLGGRGQETQYF.